This is a list of T cell receptor beta chains from one sample in a study of cytomegalovirus exposure and HLA in healthy donors. Sequencing was performed with immunoSEQ multiplex PCR; in TCRdb, only in-frame clones are kept and a portion is missing. Of roughly 250,000 clones listed, around 87% are singletons. The specimen sequenced was PBMCs. Every receptor here comes from a woman aged 18-30 years in good health and CMV-seronegative. The CDR3 runs from the conserved cysteine through the conserved F or W. D genes are given only for firm matches. Clone size is shown for a subset of rows, as once, few, many or a class of expanded clone.

j_gene	d_gene	v_gene	abundance	CDR3aa	CDR3nt
TRBJ1-1	TRBD1	TRBV27	NA	CASSLTGGMNTEAFF	TGTGCCAGCAGTTTGACAGGGGGCATGAACACTGAAGCTTTCTTT
TRBJ2-7	TRBD1	TRBV5-1	few	CASSWDRGPYEQYF	TGCGCCAGCAGCTGGGACAGGGGTCCCTACGAGCAGTACTTC
TRBJ2-3	TRBD1	TRBV12-5	NA	CASGLTPDRSSTDTQYF	TGTGCTAGTGGCCTGACTCCGGACAGGAGTAGCACAGATACGCAGTATTTT
TRBJ1-1	NA	TRBV28	once	CASSLGGAQGNTEAFF	TGTGCCAGCAGTTTAGGGGGGGCGCAGGGGAACACTGAAGCTTTCTTT
TRBJ2-3	TRBD2	TRBV28	NA	CASSFPGTSGGHTDTQYF	TGTGCCAGCAGCTTCCCCGGGACTAGCGGGGGCCACACAGATACGCAGTATTTT
TRBJ2-3	TRBD2	TRBV9	once	CASSPHGGAFTDTQYF	TGTGCCAGCAGCCCCCACGGGGGGGCTTTCACAGATACGCAGTATTTT
TRBJ2-7	NA	TRBV10-3	NA	CAISERGIESYEQYF	TGTGCCATCAGTGAGAGGGGGATCGAGTCCTACGAGCAGTACTTC
TRBJ1-1	NA	TRBV19	NA	CASSPGAFF	TGTGCCAGTAGCCCCGGGGCTTTCTTT
TRBJ2-7	NA	TRBV7-8	NA	CASSLGGGHSNFYEQYF	TGTGCCAGCAGCTTAGGCGGGGGACATTCAAACTTCTACGAGCAGTACTTC
TRBJ1-3	NA	TRBV5-1	NA	CASSLTGRTLSGNTIYF	TGCGCCAGCAGCTTGACAGGGAGAACCCTCTCTGGAAACACCATATATTTT
TRBJ2-7	NA	TRBV9	NA	CASSVLASPYEQYF	TGTGCCAGCAGCGTACTAGCTTCGCCCTACGAGCAGTACTTC
TRBJ1-3	TRBD1	TRBV30	NA	CAWSAGTGSGNTIYF	TGTGCCTGGAGTGCCGGGACAGGCTCTGGAAACACCATATATTTT
TRBJ2-5	NA	TRBV7-7	NA	CASSRGGLETQYF	TGTGCTAGCAGCAGAGGCGGGTTAGAGACCCAGTACTTC
TRBJ2-2	NA	TRBV2	few	CASREGDITGELFF	TGTGCCAGCAGGGAAGGGGACATCACCGGGGAGCTGTTTTTT
TRBJ2-1	NA	TRBV27	once	CASSFGVYNEQFF	TGTGCCAGCAGTTTCGGGGTTTACAATGAGCAGTTCTTC
TRBJ1-2	TRBD1	TRBV5-1	few	CASSYGQGADGYTF	TGCGCCAGCAGCTATGGACAGGGGGCCGATGGCTACACCTTC
TRBJ2-3	TRBD2	TRBV7-3	NA	CASSTGTSGGRDTQYF	TGTGCCAGCAGCACCGGGACTAGCGGGGGGCGGGATACGCAGTATTTT
TRBJ2-3	NA	TRBV15	once	CATSTGVTDTQYF	TGTGCCACCAGCACCGGGGTGACAGATACGCAGTATTTT
TRBJ2-5	TRBD2	TRBV7-9	NA	CASSLGGDWETQYF	TGTGCCAGCAGCCTGGGGGGGGACTGGGAGACCCAGTACTTC
TRBJ1-1	NA	TRBV2	NA	CASNRPQGRATEAFF	TGTGCCAGCAACCGACCGCAGGGGAGGGCCACTGAAGCTTTCTTT
TRBJ2-7	NA	TRBV6-5	NA	CASSGVSYEQYF	TGTGCCAGCAGCGGGGTCTCCTACGAGCAGTACTTC
TRBJ1-2	NA	TRBV29-1	NA	CSAGQRFNYGYTF	TGCAGCGCCGGACAGAGATTTAACTATGGCTACACCTTC
TRBJ2-2	NA	TRBV13	NA	CAAGGNTGELFF	TGTGCCGCCGGAGGGAACACCGGGGAGCTGTTTTTT
TRBJ2-2	NA	TRBV6-6	NA	CASSGRQRPNTGELFF	TGTGCCAGCAGTGGACGACAGAGACCGAACACCGGGGAGCTGTTTTTT
TRBJ2-7	TRBD1	TRBV7-7	NA	CASSNPGQGSHSGEQYF	TGTGCTAGCAGCAACCCGGGACAGGGGTCCCACAGTGGAGAGCAGTACTTC
TRBJ2-3	TRBD2	TRBV10-2	NA	CASSWTSGGSTDTQYF	TGCGCCAGCAGTTGGACTAGCGGGGGGAGCACAGATACGCAGTATTTT
TRBJ1-4	TRBD1	TRBV28	NA	CASSPLIPRDRGERDEKLFF	TGTGCCAGCAGTCCCCTAATACCCAGGGACAGGGGAGAGAGGGACGAAAAACTGTTTTTT
TRBJ1-2	NA	TRBV5-1	few	CASSLERVFDYGYTF	TGCGCCAGCAGCTTAGAACGGGTTTTCGACTATGGCTACACCTTC
TRBJ2-2	TRBD2	TRBV2	once	CASRFMGGYTGELFF	TGTGCCAGCAGATTTATGGGGGGGTACACCGGGGAGCTGTTTTTT
TRBJ2-3	TRBD1	TRBV27	NA	CASRGTVSTDTQYF	TGTGCCAGCAGGGGGACAGTAAGCACAGATACGCAGTATTTT
TRBJ2-1	TRBD1	TRBV28	NA	CASSWSGTGGGNEQFF	TGTGCCAGCAGTTGGTCCGGGACAGGGGGTGGCAATGAGCAGTTCTTC
TRBJ1-1	TRBD1	TRBV7-9	NA	CASSLVGQGAAEAFF	TGTGCCAGCAGCTTAGTCGGACAGGGGGCAGCTGAAGCTTTCTTT
TRBJ2-5	NA	TRBV4-3	NA	CASSQVGQGTLETQYF	TGCGCCAGCAGCCAAGTTGGGCAGGGTACTCTGGAGACCCAGTACTTC
TRBJ1-5	NA	TRBV5-1	NA	CASSLGTENQPQHF	TGCGCCAGCAGCTTGGGGACAGAAAATCAGCCCCAGCATTTT
TRBJ2-3	TRBD2	TRBV5-4	once	CASSRKLAGKTASTDTQYF	TGTGCCAGCAGCCGAAAACTAGCGGGGAAAACTGCTAGCACAGATACGCAGTATTTT
TRBJ2-1	TRBD1	TRBV2	NA	CATAGQGVNEQFF	TGTGCCACCGCTGGGCAGGGGGTCAATGAGCAGTTCTTC